This is a list of T cell receptor beta chains from one sample in a study of T cell repertoires in cytomegalovirus infection. A single record per CDR3 protein comes from TCRdb applying MiXCR to the reads. Of 250,000 or so distinct CDR3 sequences detected, over 15% appear once; the ten largest clones hold about 45%. The specimen was CD8+ T cells from PBMCs. The receptors were sampled from a human donor in good health (CMV status not recorded). Some clones in this sample may be carry-over from other donors' samples. Each CDR3 is given with its conserved first and last residue. D genes are given only for firm matches. Clone size, where shown, is once, few, many, or a class for clones that have expanded.

j_gene | v_gene | d_gene | abundance | CDR3aa | CDR3nt
TRBJ2-7 | TRBV13 | TRBD1 | - | CASSFGNRGDTYEQYF | TGTGCCAGCAGCTTCGGGAACAGGGGCGACACCTACGAGCAGTACTTC
TRBJ2-6 | TRBV4-1 | - | few | CASSQDPIRGAIRSGANVLTF | TGTGCCAGCAGCCAAGACCCCATTCGGGGGGCGATTAGGTCGGGGGCCAACGTCCTGACTTTC
TRBJ2-7 | TRBV28 | TRBD1 | many | CASSPLRPGTGLVYEQYF | TGTGCCAGCAGTCCGCTGCGACCAGGGACAGGGCTAGTCTACGAGCAGTACTTC
TRBJ2-1 | TRBV6-5 | TRBD2 | - | CASSPAGVRSYNEQFF | TGTGCCAGCAGTCCCGCGGGGGTACGCTCCTACAATGAGCAGTTCTTC
TRBJ2-7 | TRBV7-9 | - | - | CASSSGPGEQYF | TGTGCCAGCAGCTCCGGACCGGGCGAGCAGTACTTC
TRBJ2-7 | TRBV6-6 | - | many | CASQGALEQYF | TGTGCCAGCCAGGGTGCACTAGAGCAGTACTTC
TRBJ1-2 | TRBV28 | - | few | CASILMSGSGYGYTF | TGTGCCAGCATTCTTATGTCGGGGTCCGGCTATGGCTACACCTTC
TRBJ2-5 | TRBV19 | TRBD1 | - | CASSPWTRDRGDETQYF | TGTGCCAGTAGTCCTTGGACCCGGGACAGAGGTGACGAGACCCAGTACTTC
TRBJ2-2 | TRBV7-8 | - | many | CASSLEWANTGELFF | TGTGCCAGCAGCTTAGAGTGGGCGAACACCGGGGAGCTGTTTTTT
TRBJ2-3 | TRBV6-1 | - | many | CASSDQGSPRDTQYF | TGTGCCAGCAGTGACCAGGGAAGCCCCAGGGATACGCAGTATTTT
TRBJ1-3 | TRBV7-8 | - | many | CASSLLGAWGVDGNTIYF | TGTGCCAGCAGCTTACTCGGGGCCTGGGGAGTTGATGGAAACACCATATATTTT
TRBJ1-1 | TRBV10-3 | - | few | CAISESGEGTEAFF | TGTGCCATCAGTGAGTCGGGGGAGGGGACTGAAGCTTTCTTT
TRBJ1-1 | TRBV15 | - | - | CATSRLNTEAFF | TGTGCCACCAGTAGACTGAACACTGAAGCTTTCTTT
TRBJ2-7 | TRBV7-9 | - | many | CASSQGGHEQYF | TGTGCCAGCAGCCAGGGGGGCCACGAGCAGTACTTC
TRBJ2-3 | TRBV6-1 | - | - | CASSEWGGSTDTQYF | TGTGCCAGCAGTGAGTGGGGGGGCAGCACAGATACGCAGTATTTT
TRBJ2-7 | TRBV5-3 | - | - | CASSVRADPPYEQYF | TGTGCCAGCTCGGTAAGGGCCGACCCCCCCTACGAGCAGTACTTC
TRBJ2-3 | TRBV7-9 | TRBD2 | few | CARGLAGDTQYF | TGTGCCAGAGGACTAGCGGGGGATACGCAGTATTTT
TRBJ1-1 | TRBV6-2/TRBV6-3 | - | - | CASSPLMGDTEAFF | TGTGCCAGCAGCCCCCTTATGGGGGACACTGAAGCTTTCTTT
TRBJ2-1 | TRBV29-1 | - | few | CSVVPYNEQFF | TGCAGCGTTGTTCCTTACAATGAGCAGTTCTTC
TRBJ1-2 | TRBV7-9 | TRBD1 | many | CASSGTGDIYGYTF | TGTGCCAGCAGCGGGACAGGGGATATCTATGGCTACACCTTC
TRBJ1-5 | TRBV6-1 | - | few | CASSVVGGEGNQPQHF | TGTGCCAGCAGTGTCGTGGGGGGCGAGGGCAATCAGCCCCAGCATTTT
TRBJ1-6 | TRBV6-6 | - | few | CASSYEGSSYNSPLHF | TGTGCCAGCAGTTACGAGGGAAGCTCCTATAATTCACCCCTCCACTTT
TRBJ2-1 | TRBV5-6 | - | once | CASSQTRGAPYNEQFF | TGTGCCAGCAGTCAAACTAGGGGCGCTCCCTACAATGAGCAGTTCTTC
TRBJ2-3 | TRBV28 | TRBD1 | few | CASSSLTGADTQYF | TGTGCCAGCAGTTCGCTAACAGGGGCAGATACGCAGTATTTT
TRBJ2-5 | TRBV7-6 | TRBD2 | many | CASSLVPLAGGNEEQETQYF | TGTGCCAGCAGCTTAGTCCCACTAGCGGGGGGAAACGAGGAACAAGAGACCCAGTACTTC
TRBJ1-1 | TRBV5-5 | - | few | CASSARGDTEAFF | TGTGCCAGCAGCGCAAGAGGGGACACTGAAGCTTTCTTT